These T cell receptor beta chains were read from a single sample in a study of blood T cell repertoires in COVID-19. Clones were sequenced by immunoSEQ multiplex PCR, and TCRdb holds only the in-frame ones, with some missing. The data contain 200,000 to 250,000 clones, roughly 80% of them singletons. Sequences were obtained from peripheral blood. These receptors all come from an older woman with active or convalescent COVID-19. The CDR3 runs from the conserved cysteine through the conserved F or W. D genes are given only for firm matches. The size entry is marked missing in some rows and otherwise reads once, few, many or a size class.

cdr3_aa	cdr3_nt	d_call	clone_size	v_call	j_call
CASSLLAGGYEQYF	TGTGCCAGCAGTTTATTGGCGGGAGGCTACGAGCAGTACTTC	TRBD2	NA	TRBV28	TRBJ2-7
CAWTRTGGAEAFF	TGTGCCTGGACCCGAACAGGGGGTGCGGAAGCTTTCTTT	TRBD1	few	TRBV30	TRBJ1-1
CASNSGIGNQPQHF	TGTGCCAGTAATTCAGGCATAGGCAATCAGCCCCAGCATTTT	NA	NA	TRBV19	TRBJ1-5
CASNPGTANYGYTF	TGTGCCAGCAACCCCGGGACAGCTAACTATGGCTACACCTTC	TRBD1	NA	TRBV9	TRBJ1-2
CASRGQNTGELFF	TGTGCCAGCAGGGGGCAGAACACCGGGGAGCTGTTTTTT	NA	NA	TRBV2	TRBJ2-2
CASSFYQADTQYF	TGTGCCAGCAGCTTCTATCAGGCAGATACGCAGTATTTT	NA	NA	TRBV11-2	TRBJ2-3
CASSLLQTPPSYNEQFF	TGTGCCAGCAGCCTACTCCAGACTCCCCCCTCGTACAATGAGCAGTTCTTC	NA	NA	TRBV7-6	TRBJ2-1
CSAPGHAGANTGELFF	TGCAGCGCCCCCGGGCACGCGGGGGCGAACACCGGGGAGCTGTTTTTT	TRBD2	NA	TRBV29-1	TRBJ2-2
CASSSRDRPQHF	TGTGCCAGCAGCTCCCGCGACAGGCCCCAGCATTTT	NA	NA	TRBV7-9	TRBJ1-5
CASSLGQGGTGELFF	TGCGCCAGCAGCCTAGGACAGGGGGGTACCGGGGAGCTGTTTTTT	TRBD1	NA	TRBV5-1	TRBJ2-2
CASSSPRRQGNNQPQHF	TGTGCCAGCAGCTCCCCGCGGAGACAGGGTAACAATCAGCCCCAGCATTTT	TRBD1	NA	TRBV5-7	TRBJ1-5
CASRGTGANVLTF	TGTGCCAGCCGGGGGACTGGGGCCAACGTCCTGACTTTC	NA	NA	TRBV18	TRBJ2-6
CASSRGQVASGNTIYF	TGTGCCAGTAGTAGGGGACAGGTGGCCTCTGGAAACACCATATATTTT	TRBD1	NA	TRBV19	TRBJ1-3
CASSEYSGSSDEQYF	TGTGCCAGCAGTGAATACAGCGGGAGCTCGGACGAGCAGTACTTC	TRBD2	once	TRBV25-1	TRBJ2-7
CASSLSTGDQPQHF	TGTGCCAGCAGCTTATCGACAGGGGATCAGCCCCAGCATTTT	TRBD1	NA	TRBV5-5	TRBJ1-5
CASRDGNKETQYF	TGTGCCAGCAGGGACGGGAATAAGGAGACCCAGTACTTC	NA	NA	TRBV6-6	TRBJ2-5
CASSLQANQPQHF	TGTGCCAGCAGCTTACAGGCAAATCAGCCCCAGCATTTT	NA	NA	TRBV7-2	TRBJ1-5
CSVSDRFTEAFF	TGCAGCGTTAGCGACAGATTCACTGAAGCTTTCTTT	NA	NA	TRBV29-1	TRBJ1-1
CATVDLGRGNEQFF	TGTGCCACCGTGGACCTCGGGCGGGGCAATGAGCAGTTCTTC	NA	NA	TRBV6-5	TRBJ2-1
CASSPRPGGYEQFF	TGTGCCAGTAGTCCGCGCCCTGGGGGGTATGAGCAGTTCTTC	NA	NA	TRBV19	TRBJ2-1
CASRPQTGGEETQYF	TGCGCCAGCAGACCCCAGACAGGGGGCGAGGAGACCCAGTACTTC	TRBD1	NA	TRBV5-1	TRBJ2-5
CASSFGVGGETQYF	TGTGCCAGCAGCTTCGGTGTCGGGGGAGAGACCCAGTACTTC	NA	NA	TRBV7-6	TRBJ2-5
CASSSIRGYNSPLHF	TGTGCCAGCAGCTCCATCAGGGGCTATAATTCACCCCTCCACTTT	NA	NA	TRBV11-2	TRBJ1-6
CASSMTGENNQPQHF	TGTGCCAGTAGTATGACAGGGGAAAACAATCAGCCCCAGCATTTT	TRBD1	NA	TRBV19	TRBJ1-5
CASLRAGRNYGYTF	TGTGCCAGTCTAAGGGCGGGGAGGAACTATGGCTACACCTTC	NA	NA	TRBV19	TRBJ1-2
CASSGRGAGGGDTQYF	TGTGCCAGCAGTGGTCGAGGAGCGGGAGGAGGAGATACGCAGTATTTT	TRBD2	NA	TRBV6-1	TRBJ2-3
CASSYSGAGGNNEQFF	TGTGCCAGCAGTTACTCAGGAGCGGGGGGAAACAATGAGCAGTTCTTC	TRBD2	NA	TRBV6-5	TRBJ2-1
CASSLFGGALGETQYF	TGTGCCAGCAGCTTATTCGGGGGGGCCCTGGGAGAGACCCAGTACTTC	TRBD2	NA	TRBV7-2	TRBJ2-5
CASSQGGRGVYGYTF	TGTGCCAGCAGTCAAGGAGGCAGGGGGGTCTATGGCTACACCTTC	TRBD1	NA	TRBV9	TRBJ1-2
CSVDERVNTEAFF	TGCAGCGTTGATGAACGGGTGAACACTGAAGCTTTCTTT	NA	NA	TRBV29-1	TRBJ1-1
CASSPSGLPYEQYF	TGTGCCAGCAGCCCAAGCGGTCTACCGTACGAGCAGTACTTC	NA	few	TRBV2	TRBJ2-7
CASSQLLGNQPQHF	TGCGCCAGCAGCCAATTACTTGGCAATCAGCCCCAGCATTTT	NA	NA	TRBV4-1	TRBJ1-5
CASGTIRGETQYF	TGTGCCAGTGGCACAATCCGCGGGGAGACCCAGTACTTC	NA	NA	TRBV19	TRBJ2-5
CASSPSADRVGGYTF	TGTGCCAGCTCACCGTCGGCGGACAGGGTCGGTGGCTACACCTTC	TRBD1	NA	TRBV18	TRBJ1-2
CASSHRGRGYTF	TGTGCCAGCAGTCACAGGGGGCGTGGCTACACCTTC	TRBD1	few	TRBV12-3/TRBV12-4	TRBJ1-2
CASSLAETGTQYF	TGTGCCAGCAGCTTAGCGGAGACGGGGACCCAGTACTTC	NA	few	TRBV7-2	TRBJ2-5
CASSLGQTKETQYF	TGTGCCAGCAGCTTAGGACAGACGAAAGAGACCCAGTACTTC	NA	NA	TRBV11-2	TRBJ2-5
CASSPLGVYNSPLHF	TGTGCCAGCAGCCCCCTCGGGGTCTATAATTCACCCCTCCACTTT	NA	NA	TRBV7-2	TRBJ1-6
CATVDRADEAFF	TGTGCCACCGTAGACAGGGCGGATGAAGCTTTCTTT	TRBD1	NA	TRBV28	TRBJ1-1
CAISEEFAPYTDTQYF	TGTGCCATCAGTGAGGAGTTTGCACCATACACAGATACGCAGTATTTT	NA	NA	TRBV10-3	TRBJ2-3
CATSRDLGGLYEQYF	TGTGCCACCAGCAGAGATTTGGGGGGGCTTTACGAGCAGTACTTC	NA	NA	TRBV15	TRBJ2-7
CASSSFDRNPLGYTF	TGTGCCAGCAGTTCCTTCGACAGGAACCCCTTAGGCTACACCTTC	NA	NA	TRBV6-5	TRBJ1-2
CASSPEPPYEQYF	TGTGCCAGCTCACCGGAGCCCCCCTACGAGCAGTACTTC	NA	once	TRBV18	TRBJ2-7
CASSEDTTPPYNEQFF	TGTGCCAGCAGTGAAGACACCACCCCTCCCTACAATGAGCAGTTCTTC	NA	NA	TRBV6-1	TRBJ2-1
CASSEGTTIAGELFF	TGTGCCAGCAGCGAAGGGACTACAATCGCCGGGGAGCTGTTTTTT	TRBD2	NA	TRBV2	TRBJ2-2
CASSFSVRLSGRARNIQYF	TGTGCCAGCAGCTTTTCCGTTAGGCTTAGCGGGAGGGCCCGGAACATTCAGTACTTC	TRBD2	NA	TRBV13	TRBJ2-4
CASSPGLAGVEQFF	TGTGCCAGTAGTCCCGGACTAGCGGGAGTTGAGCAGTTCTTC	TRBD2	NA	TRBV19	TRBJ2-1
CASSASMNTEAFF	TGTGCCAGCAGTGCAAGCATGAACACTGAAGCTTTCTTT	NA	NA	TRBV12-3/TRBV12-4	TRBJ1-1
CASSLGPSNQPQHF	TGTGCCAGCAGCTTGGGGCCGTCAAATCAGCCCCAGCATTTT	NA	NA	TRBV11-1	TRBJ1-5
CASSSGGGFNEKLFF	TGTGCCAGCAGTTCGGGGGGGGGCTTTAATGAAAAACTGTTTTTT	NA	NA	TRBV28	TRBJ1-4
CASSSQGDNEQFF	TGTGCCAGCAGCTCACAGGGCGACAATGAGCAGTTCTTC	NA	NA	TRBV2	TRBJ2-1
CASSPGLAVMSTDTQYF	TGCGCCAGCAGCCCGGGACTAGCGGTCATGAGCACAGATACGCAGTATTTT	TRBD2	NA	TRBV5-1	TRBJ2-3
CASSRERLPNSPLHF	TGTGCCAGCAGCCGGGAGCGATTGCCTAATTCACCCCTCCACTTT	NA	NA	TRBV3-1/TRBV3-2	TRBJ1-6
CASSYRGSSEKLFF	TGTGCCAGCAGTTACAGGGGCTCCAGCGAAAAACTGTTTTTT	NA	NA	TRBV21-1	TRBJ1-4
CASSSLDSYEQYF	TGCGCCAGCAGCTCTCTTGACAGCTACGAGCAGTACTTC	NA	NA	TRBV5-1	TRBJ2-7
CATSRGQGQNEKLFF	TGTGCCACCAGCAGAGGGCAGGGGCAGAATGAAAAACTGTTTTTT	NA	NA	TRBV15	TRBJ1-4
CASSWTVYEQYF	TGTGCCAGCAGCTGGACAGTCTACGAGCAGTACTTC	NA	NA	TRBV14	TRBJ2-7
CASSQAGVTEAFF	TGTGCCAGCAGCCAAGCGGGGGTGACTGAAGCTTTCTTT	NA	NA	TRBV3-1/TRBV3-2	TRBJ1-1
CASSRDRPIYNSPLHF	TGTGCCAGCAGCCGGGACAGGCCTATATATAATTCACCCCTCCACTTT	TRBD1	NA	TRBV3-1/TRBV3-2	TRBJ1-6